Listed here are 8 T cell receptor beta chains from one sample, sequenced in a study of blood T cell repertoires in COVID-19. Method: immunoSEQ multiplex PCR; TCRdb's copy keeps in-frame clones and lacks some. The sample has 150,000 to 200,000 clones, about 78% seen once. Sequenced input: PBMCs or T cells enriched from blood (not recorded which). The receptors stem from a woman between 45 and 65 years old who had recovered from COVID-19.

V is TRBV5-1 and J is TRBJ1-4; possibly TRBD1 for D (5 bases). CDR1 is SGHRS, CDR2 YFSETQ, per germline. The CDR3 runs to 13 residues. Trimming pared 4 bases from V and 5 bases from J, leaving 9 bases between. In DNA form, the CDR3 reads TGCGCCAGCAGCAGGGGCGAGAATGAAAAACTGTTTTTT. This gives the protein CASSRGENEKLFF.

This clone was seen a handful of times. V usage is TRBV7-2 and J usage is TRBJ1-2; D call uncertain. Germline values: CDR1 SGHTA, CDR2 FQGNSA. Trimming left V 5 bases short and J 0 bases short, with 10 bases between. This CDR3 is 14 amino acids long. This chain's CDR3 is CASSRPGTNYGYTF. CDR3 DNA: TGTGCCAGCAGCCGCCCCGGGACTAACTATGGCTACACCTTC.

V is TRBV28 and J is TRBJ1-3; D unresolved. The CDR3 is 16 residues long. From germline, CDR1 is MDHEN and CDR2 SYDVKM. Trimming stripped 10 bases from V and 0 bases from J, with 19 bases between. CDR3 nucleotide sequence: TGTGCCACCTTCAAATTGTCGCGTTTCTCTGGAAACACCATATATTTT. Translated, it gives CATFKLSRFSGNTIYF.

J is TRBJ2-5 and V is TRBV11-2; no firm D call. This CDR3 is 13 amino acids long. The V gene lost 2 bases and the J gene lost 2 bases, with 6 bases spanning the gap. CDR1 and CDR2 from the germline V gene are SGHAT and FQNNGV. The CDR3 region has the DNA TGTGCCAGCAGCTTATCTAGACAAGAGACCCAGTACTTC. Encoded protein: CASSLSRQETQYF.

J is TRBJ1-5 and V is TRBV5-1; the D is unclear. Germline V lookup: CDR1 SGHRS, CDR2 YFSETQ. This CDR3 region has 15 residues. V lost 5 bases and J lost 1, with 13 bases in between. The CDR3 protein is CASRPDGGSNQPQHF. The CDR3 DNA reads TGCGCCAGCAGACCGGACGGAGGGAGCAATCAGCCCCAGCATTTT.

The chain carries TRBV14 and TRBJ2-7; 8 positions agree with TRBD2. Germline lookup yields CDR1 SGHDN and CDR2 FVKESK. The V gene end was trimmed by 0 bases and the J gene end by 2 bases; junction bases not matched to a gene: 3. CDR3 size: 15 residues. This CDR3 is CASSQEGLGTYEQYF. The CDR3 coding sequence is TGTGCCAGCAGCCAAGAGGGACTAGGAACCTACGAGCAGTACTTC.

The chain combines TRBV5-6 with TRBJ2-7; the D gene is possibly TRBD2 (5 bases). V lost 3 bases and J lost 5, with 15 bases in between. The CDR3 runs to 14 residues. The germline V gene encodes CDR1 SGHDT and CDR2 YYEEEE. The CDR3 sequence is CASSSISSFHEQYF. CDR3 sequence (DNA): TGTGCCAGCAGCTCAATCTCTAGCTTCCACGAGCAGTACTTC.

The chain is built from TRBV28 and TRBJ2-1, with 8 bases aligning to TRBD2. The V gene end was trimmed by 2 bases and the J gene end by 4 bases; junction bases not matched to a gene: 4. The CDR3 spans 15 residues. Looked up from germline, CDR1 is MDHEN and CDR2 is SYDVKM. Here the CDR3 reads CASSLDLAGYNEQFF. The DNA for the CDR3 is TGTGCCAGCAGTTTAGATCTAGCGGGTTACAATGAGCAGTTCTTC.